The 2 T cell receptor beta chains below were found in one sample sequenced in a study of cytomegalovirus exposure and HLA in healthy donors. Profiled with immunoSEQ multiplex PCR; TCRdb holds only in-frame clones, not every one. The profile shows about 160,000 clones, approximately 96% of them singletons. Sample: PBMCs. Receptor source: a woman between 18 and 30 years old in good health and CMV-seronegative.

The chain combines TRBV6-6 with TRBJ2-2; 7 nucleotides agree with TRBD1. V shed 7 bases and J 2 bases; nucleotides not matched to a gene: 4. CDR3 length: 14 residues. Germline CDR1 and CDR2: MNHNY and SVGAGI (reference sequence). The CDR3 sequence is CASIGTVNTGELFF. The CDR3 DNA reads TGTGCCAGCATCGGGACAGTTAACACCGGGGAGCTGTTTTTT.

J is TRBJ1-1 and V is TRBV7-6, with D possibly matching TRBD1 (5 bases). The length of the CDR3 is 16 residues. V dropped 5 bases and J dropped 4 bases, with 20 bases sitting between them. Germline assignment: CDR1 SGHVS and CDR2 FNYEAQ. This CDR3 reads CASSDKGRGKSTEAFF. The CDR3 DNA sequence: TGTGCCAGCAGCGACAAAGGGCGGGGGAAGAGCACTGAAGCTTTCTTT.